These 10 T cell receptor beta chains were sequenced from one sample in a study of T cell changes during pregnancy in multiple sclerosis. Profiling relied on immunoSEQ multiplex PCR, and the TCRdb table lists in-frame clones only, not all of them. The data hold approximately 90,000 clones, with roughly 91% observed a single time. Sequences were derived from peripheral blood, sampled after pregnancy. The receptors stem from a female donor in good health, enrolled as a control in a pregnancy study.

The chain is built from TRBV10-3 and TRBJ1-2; D gene ambiguous. CDR3 size: 14 residues. CDR1 and CDR2 from the germline V gene are ENHRY and SYGVKD. Trimming shortened V by 3 bases and J by 8 bases, and 16 bases separated the two germline ends. In DNA, the CDR3 is TGTGCCATCAGTGAAACGGGAGGTACGGCAGGCTACACCTTC. Protein product: CAISETGGTAGYTF.

The chain links TRBV5-1 to TRBJ2-7, with TRBD1 matching 7 bases. Per germline, CDR1 SGHRS and CDR2 YFSETQ. V lost 4 bases, J lost 2 bases, and 9 bases stayed unmatched. The CDR3 contains 15 residues. CDR3 coding DNA: TGCGCCAGCAGCCCAAGACAGGGAACCGCCTACGAGCAGTACTTC. Its protein product is CASSPRQGTAYEQYF.

The rearrangement joins TRBV7-2 to TRBJ2-1; possibly TRBD2 for D (7 bases). Germline V gene lookup returns CDR1 SGHTA and CDR2 FQGNSA. This CDR3 spans 17 amino acids. Trimming took off 5 bases at V and 6 bases at J, with 23 bases between the two ends. CDR3 nucleotides: TGTGCCAGCAGCGCACGGCCCGGGACACGGGGGGCCAATGAGCAGTTCTTC. Its protein is CASSARPGTRGANEQFF.

V usage is TRBV4-2 and J usage is TRBJ1-2, with 10 bases identical to TRBD1. The CDR3 is made up of 15 amino acids. V was clipped by 1 base and J by 5 bases; unmatched bases: 4. Germline V gene lookup returns CDR1 LGHNA and CDR2 YNFKEQ. CDR3 sequence (DNA): TGTGCCAGCAGCCAAGGACCGGGACAGGGGTATGGCTACACCTTC. Its translation: CASSQGPGQGYGYTF.

Points on this clone: One end of the junction fails to match germline, which may point to a read error. The chain carries TRBV7-7 and TRBJ2-1, with 10 bases aligning to TRBD1. The germline V gene has CDR1 SSHAT and CDR2 FNYEAQ (reference sequence). This CDR3 is built from 15 residues. The CDR3, as DNA: TGTGCTAGCAGCTCGGGACAGGGGTTGGTAAATGAGCAGTTCTTC. This codes for CASSSGQGLVNEQFF.

The chain is built from TRBV6-5 and TRBJ2-3; 9 bases agree with TRBD2. The CDR3 runs to 14 residues. The germline CDR1 and CDR2 sequences are MNHEY and SVGAGI. V lost 7 bases and J lost 3; bases outside the gene matches: 5. Here the CDR3 DNA reads TGTGCCAGCATCAGCGGGGGGAAGACAGATACGCAGTATTTT. It codes for CASISGGKTDTQYF.

V gene TRBV19 combines with J gene TRBJ1-2; 7 bases align to TRBD1. Germline V gene sequence: CDR1 LNHDA, CDR2 SQIVND (reference sequence). After removal of 5 bases from V and 5 bases from J, the junction contained 11 bases not matched to a gene. The CDR3 has 15 residues. The CDR3: CASSPYGTALYGYTF. The CDR3 coding sequence is TGTGCCAGTAGTCCGTACGGGACAGCCCTTTATGGCTACACCTTC. The full variable domain, with the rest looked up from reference TRBV19 and TRBJ1-2, is DGGITQSPKYLFRKEGQNVTLSCEQNLNHDAMYWYRQDPGQGLRLIYYSQIVNDFQKGDIAEGYSVSREKKESFPLTVTSAQKNPTAFYLCASSPYGTALYGYTFGSGTRLTVV.

This chain joins TRBV27 and TRBJ2-1; maybe TRBD1 (5 bases). From germline, CDR1 is MNHEY and CDR2 SMNVEV (reference sequence). The length of the CDR3 is 13 residues. Trimming left V 7 bases short and J 5 bases short, with 12 bases between. Here the CDR3 reads CASTRDSHNEQFF. CDR3 DNA sequence: TGTGCCAGCACTCGCGACAGCCACAATGAGCAGTTCTTC.

This clone was counted only a few times. This chain uses TRBV11-3 with TRBJ2-2; TRBD2 aligns across 9 bases. V dropped 1 base and J dropped 7; count of bases not matched to a gene: 7. This CDR3 region has 16 residues. Germline CDR1 and CDR2: SGHNT and YENEEA. In nucleotides, the CDR3 is TGTGCCAGCAGCTTAGCGGCGGGGGGGCTCAACGGGGAGCTGTTTTTT. This gives the protein CASSLAAGGLNGELFF.

The rearrangement links TRBV13 to TRBJ2-3, with 8 bases aligning to TRBD2. Per the germline V gene, CDR1 is PRHDT and CDR2 is FYEKMQ (reference sequence). V lost 5 bases and J lost 2; bases outside the gene matches: 6. The CDR3 spans 15 residues. This chain's CDR3 is CASSHGRAVTDTQYF. For the CDR3, the DNA is TGTGCCAGCAGCCACGGGAGGGCCGTCACAGATACGCAGTATTTT.